A single sample gave rise to the 20 T cell receptor beta chains below, sequenced in a study of T cell clonality in common variable immunodeficiency. Only in-frame clones appear in the TCRdb table, and some are missing; sequencing was by immunoSEQ multiplex PCR. The sample is made up of about 52,000 clones, none counted only once. Sequencing was carried out using peripheral blood mononuclear cells. Receptor source: a person aged 18 to 69 in good health.

This clone was counted many times. CDR3 sequence reads: CASSKREGFTDTQYF. The CDR3 DNA, read in part, is TGTGCCAGCAGTAAGCGGGAGGGATTCACAGATACG. The J gene is TRBJ2-3, the V gene TRBV11-3, with TRBD2 matching over 10 bases. The DNA ends 3 residues before the CDR3 does, and the rest of the CDR3 is filled in from the germline J gene. The trim removed 6 bases at V and 2 bases at J, leaving 5 bases unmatched. Germline-derived CDR1 and CDR2 are SGHNT and YENEEA. The CDR3 is 15 residues long.

This clone has a count of ten or more. Coverage ceases 3 residues before the CDR3 finishes, and the germline J gene fills in the end. The chain links TRBV10-3 to TRBJ2-5; a weak D match, TRBD2 (5 bases). V lost 4 bases, J lost 4 bases, and 16 bases lay in between. There are 15 residues in the CDR3. CDR1 and CDR2 from the germline V gene are ENHRY and SYGVKD. The covered CDR3 bases are TGTGCCATCAGTGGGTTCGGACTGGATCTAGAGACC. Protein product: CAISGFGLDLET. The entire CDR3 protein reads CAISGFGLDLETQYF.

This clone was observed many times. The read falls 3 residues short of the CDR3 end, and the missing part is taken from the germline J gene. The chain joins TRBV9 to TRBJ2-7; 8 bases map to TRBD1. Losses at the gene ends were 4 bases for V and 3 bases for J; bases not matched to a gene: 9. The CDR3 contains 15 residues. The germline V gene encodes CDR1 SGDLS and CDR2 YYNGEE. CDR3 region: CASSPGPGGDYEQYF. The covered CDR3 bases are TGTGCCAGCAGCCCGGGGCCAGGGGGCGACTACGAG.

This clone showed up many times. The sequenced fragment ends 3 residues before the CDR3 boundary, so the rest is inferred from the germline J gene. V is TRBV20-1 and J is TRBJ2-2, with 12 bases identical to TRBD2. In germline, CDR1 is DFQATT, CDR2 SNEGSKA (reference sequence). CDR3 size: 18 residues. V lost 0 bases and J lost 0; bases outside the gene matches: 5. The CDR3 DNA, read in part, is TGCAGTGCTAGAGATCGGACTAGCGGGACCCCGAACACCGGGGAG. Its protein is CSARDRTSGTPNTGE. The full-length CDR3 reads as CSARDRTSGTPNTGELFF.

This clone showed up many times. The read ends 3 residues shy of where the CDR3 ends; the end is completed using the germline J gene. The chain employs TRBV20-1 and TRBJ2-1; D possibly uses TRBD1 or TRBD2 (5 bases each). Per germline, CDR1 DFQATT and CDR2 SNEGSKA (reference sequence). The CDR3 loop spans 17 amino acids. Deletions cut 3 bases from V and 4 bases from J, with 22 bases between. CDR3 sequence: CSASFQSRGVPYNEQFF. The DNA read from the CDR3 is TGCAGTGCTAGTTTCCAAAGCAGAGGGGTACCGTACAATGAG.

This clone was found many times. The CDR3 is cut off 3 residues early in the read; its end comes from the germline J gene. The V gene is TRBV20-1, the J gene TRBJ2-5, with 7 bases matching TRBD2. Trimming cost V 1 base and J 5 bases; bases outside gene matches: 4. The CDR3 has 13 amino acids. Germline CDR1 and CDR2: DFQATT and SNEGSKA (reference sequence). The CDR3 bases that were read are TGCAGTGCTAGAGCTGCGGGAGTGGAGACC. Protein sequence: CSARAAGVET. The CDR3 as a whole reads CSARAAGVETQYF.

Comment on this clone: Read data end 3 residues before the CDR3 end; the end is taken from the germline J gene. This rearrangement joins TRBV19 to TRBJ2-7; 9 bases map to TRBD2. The CDR3 is made up of 14 amino acids. V lost 7 bases and J lost 5; bases outside the gene matches: 9. Germline CDR1 LNHDA, CDR2 SQIVND (reference sequence). CDR3 DNA (partial): TGTGCCAGTACAAAAAACGTAGCGGGAGACGAG. This translates into CASTKNVAGDE. The CDR3 reads in full as CASTKNVAGDEQYF.

This clone came up many times. The read ends 3 residues shy of where the CDR3 ends; the end is completed using the germline J gene. The chain uses TRBV7-6 and TRBJ2-1; 8 bases map to TRBD2. The V and J ends lost 4 bases and 8 bases, in that order; junction bases with no gene match: 4. The CDR3 contains 13 residues. Germline V gene data show CDR1 as SGHVS and CDR2 as FNYEAQ. Incomplete CDR3 DNA: TGTGCCAGCAGCTCCCGGACTAGCCATGAG. As protein: CASSSRTSHE. The CDR3 in its entirety is CASSSRTSHEQFF.

For this clone: The read terminates 3 residues ahead of where the CDR3 ends, so the germline J gene completes it. The chain employs TRBV19 and TRBJ2-3; TRBD2 matches 13 bases. CDR1 and CDR2 (germline): LNHDA, SQIVND (reference sequence). CDR3 length equals 15 residues. The DNA read from the CDR3 is TGTGCCAGTAGCGAAACTAGCGGGGGGGAAGAGACG. It is translated as CASSETSGGEET. In full, the CDR3 is CASSETSGGEETQYF.

This clone occurred a few times. The read terminates 3 residues ahead of where the CDR3 ends, so the germline J gene completes it. The chain has TRBV20-1 and TRBJ2-3, with D perhaps matching TRBD1 (5 bases). V was cut by 2 bases and J by 5 bases, with 11 bases left in between. Germline-derived CDR1 and CDR2 are DFQATT and SNEGSKA (reference sequence). The CDR3 runs to 13 residues. This CDR3 reads CSARPWGGDTQYF. CDR3 DNA (partial): TGCAGTGCTAGACCCTGGGGCGGAGATACG.

This clone was counted at least ten times. The missing CDR3 end, 3 residues past where the read stops, is filled in from the germline J gene. The chain couples TRBV20-1 to TRBJ1-1, with 10 nucleotides matching TRBD1. The CDR3 sequence is 16 residues long. Germline lookup yields CDR1 DFQATT and CDR2 SNEGSKA (reference sequence). The part of the CDR3 DNA that was read is TGCAGTGCTAGAGACCCCGAACGACAGGGGGCTTCAGAA. Residues: CSARDPERQGASE. The complete CDR3 sequence is CSARDPERQGASEAFF.

This clone was seen at least ten times. The observed sequence ends 3 residues before the CDR3 terminus, with the missing tail filled in from the germline J gene. The chain joins TRBV19 to TRBJ2-2; TRBD2 matches at 7 bases. Trimming took 9 bases from V and 0 from J; bases not matched to a gene: 10. Germline values: CDR1 LNHDA, CDR2 SQIVND (reference sequence). The CDR3 length is 16 residues. The sequenced part of the CDR3 DNA is TGTGCCAGCAGACCCAGCGGGACTGCGAACACCGGGGAG. This gives the protein CASRPSGTANTGE. The CDR3, in full, reads CASRPSGTANTGELFF.

This clone was seen ten or more times. The missing CDR3 end, 3 residues past where the read stops, is filled in from the germline J gene. The V and J genes are TRBV30 and TRBJ2-2, with no clear D. The CDR3 sequence is 12 residues long. Germline CDR1 and CDR2: GTSNPN and SVGIG (reference sequence). The CDR3 loop is CAWSVRVQGLFF. Partial CDR3 DNA: TGTGCCTGGAGTGTAAGGGTCCAAGGG.

About this clone: The read ends 3 residues shy of where the CDR3 ends; the end is completed using the germline J gene. V is TRBV5-4 and J is TRBJ2-7, with 10 nucleotides matching TRBD2. This CDR3 is built from 15 residues. CDR1 and CDR2 (germline): SGHNT, YYREEE (reference sequence). V shed 4 bases and J 3 bases; nucleotides not matched to a gene: 7. The CDR3 DNA, read in part, is TGTGCCAGCAGCATTGGACTAGCGGCCAACTACGAG. Translating gives CASSIGLAANYE. The whole CDR3 sequence reads CASSIGLAANYEQYF. Filled out from reference TRBV5-4 and TRBJ2-7, the complete variable domain reads ETGVTQSPTHLIKTRGQQVTLRCSSQSGHNTVSWYQQALGQGPQFIFQYYREEENGRGNFPPRFSGLQFPNYSSELNVNALELDDSALYLCASSIGLAANYEQYFGPGTRLTVT.

Many counts were recorded for this clone. The read stops 3 residues short of the end of the CDR3; the missing end is completed from the germline J gene. This chain uses TRBV5-1 with TRBJ2-7; tentative D call: TRBD1 (5 bases). With 4 bases removed from V and 5 bases from J, the gap between germline ends came to 13 bases. The CDR3 is 13 amino acids. Germline assignment: CDR1 SGHRS and CDR2 YFSETQ. The chain's CDR3 is CASSLGQGDEQYF. CDR3 bases read: TGCGCCAGCAGCCTCGGGCAGGGTGACGAG.

The table lists this clone with many counts. The read ends 3 residues before the CDR3 terminus; that terminus is restored from the germline J gene. J is TRBJ2-7 and V is TRBV19; no definite D call. From germline, CDR1 is LNHDA and CDR2 SQIVND (reference sequence). Trimming removed 5 bases from V and 2 bases from J, with 10 bases in between. The CDR3 extends over 13 amino acids. The CDR3 here is CASSALQTYEQYF. The CDR3 DNA, read in part, is TGTGCCAGTAGTGCCCTCCAGACCTACGAG.

This clone was seen ten or more times. The read is 3 residues too short to cover the CDR3 end, so that end is filled in from the germline J gene. This chain uses TRBV11-2 with TRBJ2-5; D uncertain. CDR1 is SGHAT and CDR2 is FQNNGV in the germline V gene. Trimming removed 5 bases from V and 0 bases from J, with 7 bases in between. The CDR3 spans 13 residues. This CDR3 is CASSRVNQETQYF. The CDR3 DNA, read in part, is TGTGCCAGCAGCAGGGTTAACCAAGAGACC.

This clone was observed many times. The CDR3 extends 3 residues past the end of the read, so its final part is completed from the germline J gene. The chain combines TRBV30 with TRBJ2-1; 7 bases align to TRBD2. With V trimmed by 0 bases and J by 5 bases, 1 base remained unmatched. Per germline, CDR1 GTSNPN and CDR2 SVGIG (reference sequence). The CDR3 runs to 13 residues. The CDR3 sequence is CAWSVRGDNEQFF. Incomplete CDR3 DNA: TGTGCCTGGAGTGTACGGGGGGACAATGAG.

This clone came up many times. From the germline J gene comes the end of the CDR3, since the read stops 3 residues before it. The genes are TRBV19 and TRBJ1-1; D might be TRBD1 (5 bases). This CDR3 is 17 amino acids long. CDR1 is LNHDA and CDR2 is SQIVND in the germline V gene (reference sequence). The V gene lost 0 bases and the J gene lost 0 bases, with 14 bases spanning the gap. Incomplete CDR3 DNA: TGTGCCAGTAGTATAGATCTGGCAGGGACTATGAACACTGAA. This encodes CASSIDLAGTMNTE. The CDR3 in its entirety is CASSIDLAGTMNTEAFF.

This clone was seen ten or more times. The CDR3 end lies 3 residues beyond the end of the read and is filled in from the germline J gene. This chain uses TRBV30 with TRBJ2-7, with TRBD1 as a possible D gene (5 bases). The CDR3 contains 14 residues. V was pared by 4 bases and J by 0 bases, with 13 bases between. Germline V CDR1 and CDR2: GTSNPN, SVGIG (reference sequence). The CDR3 sequence: CAWKQGWSSYEQYF. The CDR3 bases that were read are TGTGCCTGGAAGCAGGGTTGGAGCTCCTACGAG. Combining the CDR3 with reference TRBV30 and TRBJ2-7 gives the whole variable domain SQTIHQWPATLVQPVGSPLSLECTVEGTSNPNLYWYRQAAGRGLQLLFYSVGIGQISSEVPQNLSASRPQDRQFILSSKKLLLSDSGFYLCAWKQGWSSYEQYFGPGTRLTVT.